The 26 T cell receptor beta chains reported below all come from one sample, sequenced in a study of shared clonotypes between healthy human individuals. Terminally differentiated effector memory CD45RA+ cells were left out of the naive CD8 fraction, which was CD45RO-negative and positively selected for CCR7. The repertoire was sequenced with immunoSEQ multiplex PCR; TCRdb's copy has only in-frame clones and lacks some. This sample has about 610,000 clones, with 95% to 96% found just once. Sequencing used naive CD8+ T cells sorted from blood. Receptors originate from a woman in her twenties or thirties in good health.

The rearrangement links TRBV7-9 to TRBJ2-2; the D gene is possibly TRBD2 (6 bases). Deletions cut 3 bases from V and 0 bases from J, with 14 bases between. The CDR3 length is 17 residues. Germline values: CDR1 SEHNR, CDR2 FQNEAQ (reference sequence). Here the CDR3 reads CASSFLGGNANTGELFF. For the CDR3, the DNA is TGTGCCAGCAGCTTCCTCGGGGGAAACGCGAACACCGGGGAGCTGTTTTTT.

V is TRBV5-4 and J is TRBJ2-1; D is unclear. The V gene lost 1 base and the J gene lost 9 bases, with 5 bases spanning the gap. There are 11 residues in the CDR3. Germline V gene data show CDR1 as SGHNT and CDR2 as YYREEE (reference sequence). The CDR3 sequence: CASSLNREQFF. The CDR3 bases are TGTGCCAGCAGCTTGAACCGTGAGCAGTTCTTC.

The chain is built from TRBV11-2 and TRBJ2-5; TRBD2 is a possible D gene (5 bases). Trimming cost V 6 bases and J 5 bases, with 13 bases left between them. Germline CDR1 reads SGHAT; CDR2 reads FQNNGV. The CDR3 totals 13 residues. The CDR3 DNA reads TGTGCCAGCAGTTCCGACTCGGGGGAGACCCAGTACTTC. This gives the protein CASSSDSGETQYF.

V is TRBV19 and J is TRBJ2-5; D may be TRBD1 (6 bases). With 6 bases removed from V and 5 bases from J, the gap between germline ends came to 19 bases. The CDR3 is 15 residues long. Germline CDR1 and CDR2: LNHDA and SQIVND (reference sequence). This CDR3 reads CASSGQFLGWETQYF. CDR3 in DNA: TGTGCCAGTAGCGGACAGTTTTTAGGCTGGGAGACCCAGTACTTC.

This clone was recorded once. The chain joins TRBV7-8 to TRBJ2-1, with TRBD2 matching over 7 bases. Germline CDR1 SGHVS, CDR2 FQNEAQ. CDR3 length: 15 residues. V gave up 2 bases and J gave up 5 bases; unmatched junction bases: 6. The CDR3 nucleotides are TGTGCCAGCAGCTTAATGCGGGAGTTCGACAATGAGCAGTTCTTC. The encoded protein is CASSLMREFDNEQFF.

CDR3 in amino acids: CASSQGFGELFF. CDR3 nucleotides: TGTGCCAGCAGCCAAGGGTTCGGGGAGCTGTTTTTT. The rearrangement uses TRBV5-6 and TRBJ2-2; D is undetermined. Per germline, CDR1 SGHDT and CDR2 YYEEEE. Trimming took off 4 bases at V and 7 bases at J, with 8 bases between the two ends. The CDR3 runs 12 residues.

The chain employs TRBV27 and TRBJ1-4; D perhaps matches TRBD1 (6 bases). CDR1 is MNHEY and CDR2 is SMNVEV in the germline V gene (reference sequence). This CDR3 has 13 amino acids. V lost 8 bases and J 8 bases, leaving 15 bases between the germline ends. DNA of the CDR3: TGTGCCAGCGGAAGGACAGAGCGGGAAAAACTGTTTTTT. This sequence encodes CASGRTEREKLFF. Based on the CDR3 plus reference TRBV27 and TRBJ1-4, the full variable domain is EAQVTQNPRYLITVTGKKLTVTCSQNMNHEYMSWYRQDPGLGLRQIYYSMNVEVTDKGDVPEGYKVSRKEKRNFPLILESPSPNQTSLYFCASGRTEREKLFFGSGTQLSVL.

The chain is built from TRBV29-1 and TRBJ2-3, with TRBD2 matching over 7 bases. The V gene end was trimmed by 0 bases and the J gene end by 5 bases; junction bases not matched to a gene: 11. This CDR3 contains 16 residues. Germline-derived CDR1 and CDR2 are SQVTM and ANQGSEA. For the CDR3, the DNA is TGCAGCGTTGAAGATCTTTTGCGGGAGCAGGTAGATACGCAGTATTTT. Amino acid sequence: CSVEDLLREQVDTQYF.

The chain uses TRBV5-6 and TRBJ2-7; D is ambiguous. Between the trimmed V and J ends, which lost 0 bases and 3 bases, there was a span of 13 bases. CDR1 and CDR2 from the germline V gene are SGHDT and YYEEEE. This CDR3 has 15 amino acids. This CDR3 reads CASSLGQAGNYEQYF. The CDR3 DNA sequence: TGTGCCAGCAGCTTGGGGCAGGCTGGAAACTACGAGCAGTACTTC.

The CDR3 nucleotides are TGCAGCGTTGATTGGGCAGGGGATGGCTACACCTTC. It specifies CSVDWAGDGYTF. The V call is TRBV29-1, the J call TRBJ1-2, with a weak D call TRBD1 (6 bases). This CDR3 spans 12 amino acids. Looked up from germline, CDR1 is SQVTM and CDR2 is ANQGSEA. V lost 3 bases to trimming and J lost 6 bases, with 11 bases between them.

The genes are TRBV9 and TRBJ2-7; no clear D gene. The CDR3 is made up of 18 amino acids. V lost 0 bases to trimming and J lost 0 bases, with 19 bases between them. The V gene's germline CDR1 is SGDLS and CDR2 YYNGEE. The CDR3 sequence is CASSVAPASTSISYEQYF. The CDR3 DNA reads as TGTGCCAGCAGCGTAGCTCCTGCCTCGACCTCTATCTCCTACGAGCAGTACTTC.

The chain has TRBV5-8 and TRBJ2-7; 11 bases align to TRBD2. The CDR3 totals 16 residues. Germline V gene lookup returns CDR1 SGHTS and CDR2 YDEGEE. V was pared by 3 bases and J by 1 base, with 6 bases of the junction left unmatched. The CDR3 nucleotides are TGTGCCAGCAGCTCCCGGACTAGCGGGTATTCCTACGAGCAGTACTTC. This encodes CASSSRTSGYSYEQYF.

V usage is TRBV14 and J usage is TRBJ2-5, with D tentatively TRBD2 (6 bases). CDR1 SGHDN and CDR2 FVKESK come from the germline V gene. The V gene lost 4 bases and the J gene lost 2 bases, with 14 bases spanning the gap. The CDR3 sequence is 15 residues long. The CDR3, as DNA: TGTGCCAGCAGCCTAACGACGGACTATCAAGAGACCCAGTACTTC. It is translated as CASSLTTDYQETQYF.

This chain joins TRBV5-1 and TRBJ2-2; D is uncertain. Germline lookup yields CDR1 SGHRS and CDR2 YFSETQ. CDR3 length: 16 amino acids. With 2 bases removed from V and 0 bases from J, the gap between germline ends came to 11 bases. In DNA form, the CDR3 reads TGCGCCAGCAGCTTACAGCGAACTACGAACACCGGGGAGCTGTTTTTT. This gives the protein CASSLQRTTNTGELFF.

This chain links TRBV5-6 with TRBJ2-1; D remains ambiguous. V was pared by 7 bases and J by 0 bases, with 5 bases between. CDR1 is SGHDT and CDR2 is YYEEEE in the germline V gene. The CDR3 contains 12 residues. The CDR3 DNA reads TGTGCCAGCCAGGTCTCCTACAATGAGCAGTTCTTC. Amino acid sequence: CASQVSYNEQFF.

The rearrangement uses TRBV9 and TRBJ2-1; 11 positions match TRBD2. With V trimmed by 4 bases and J by 8 bases, 8 bases remained unmatched. Germline V gene lookup returns CDR1 SGDLS and CDR2 YYNGEE. CDR3 length: 15 residues. The CDR3 region has the DNA TGTGCCAGCAGCCTTCCGGCTAGCGGGAGGTATGAGCAGTTCTTC. Its translation is CASSLPASGRYEQFF. Filled out from reference TRBV9 and TRBJ2-1, the complete variable domain reads DSGVTQTPKHLITATGQRVTLRCSPRSGDLSVYWYQQSLDQGLQFLIQYYNGEERAKGNILERFSAQQFPDLHSELNLSSLELGDSALYFCASSLPASGRYEQFFGPGTRLTVL.

In this sample, this clone turned up a few times. This CDR3 is also generated by other DNA sequences in the sample. J is TRBJ1-2 and V is TRBV27, with D maybe TRBD1 (5 bases). Per the germline V gene, CDR1 is MNHEY and CDR2 is SMNVEV (reference sequence). Trimming cost V 3 bases and J 2 bases, with 7 bases left between them. This CDR3 has 13 residues. The CDR3 DNA reads as TGTGCCAGCAGTTTGGGGGGGAACTATGGCTACACCTTC. Translation gives CASSLGGNYGYTF.

The chain is built from TRBV6-5 and TRBJ1-1; D unclear. CDR1 MNHEY and CDR2 SVGAGI come from the germline V gene. V lost 8 bases and J 1 base, leaving 11 bases between the germline ends. This CDR3 contains 13 residues. CDR3 DNA: TGTGCCAGCGGAATGGCTAGGAACACTGAAGCTTTCTTT. It yields the protein CASGMARNTEAFF.

The J gene is TRBJ2-7, the V gene TRBV2, with D possibly matching TRBD1 (6 bases). Germline CDR1 SNHLY, CDR2 FYNNEI. The V and J ends lost 0 bases and 2 bases respectively, with 8 bases between them. CDR3 length: 14 residues. This CDR3 reads CASSEAAGAYEQYF. In DNA form, the CDR3 reads TGTGCCAGCAGTGAAGCGGCAGGGGCCTACGAGCAGTACTTC. The full variable domain, in which reference TRBV2 and TRBJ2-7 provide the parts outside the CDR3, is EPEVTQTPSHQVTQMGQEVILRCVPISNHLYFYWYRQILGQKVEFLVSFYNNEISEKSEIFDDQFSVERPDGSNFTLKIRSTKLEDSAMYFCASSEAAGAYEQYFGPGTRLTVT.

The chain employs TRBV6-5 and TRBJ2-3; D unresolved. CDR1 and CDR2 from the germline V gene are MNHEY and SVGAGI. This CDR3 comprises 13 residues. The V end lost 0 bases, the J end lost 2 bases, and 3 bases lay between the germline ends. The CDR3 DNA follows: TGTGCCAGCAGTTACTCAAACACAGATACGCAGTATTTT. Its protein is CASSYSNTDTQYF.

This chain connects TRBV6-1 to TRBJ2-7; 9 bases are a match to TRBD2. J was trimmed by 4 bases and V by 6 bases; bases with no gene match: 10. CDR3 length: 15 residues. CDR1 and CDR2 (germline): MNHNS, SASEGT. DNA of the CDR3: TGTGCCAGCAGCCTTAGCGGGAGCGTCGGGTACGAGCAGTACTTC. Its protein product is CASSLSGSVGYEQYF.

The CDR3 bases are TGTGCCAGCAGTTCTTCACATGAAAAACTGTTTTTT. Residues: CASSSSHEKLFF. The chain is built from TRBV6-5 and TRBJ1-4, with D unclear. V dropped 4 bases and J dropped 6 bases, with 6 bases sitting between them. This CDR3 has 12 residues. CDR1 is MNHEY, CDR2 SVGAGI, per germline.

The chain carries TRBV28 and TRBJ2-7, with no clear D. CDR1 and CDR2 from the germline V gene are MDHEN and SYDVKM. V was shortened by 2 bases and J by 3 bases, with 5 bases between the two germline ends. This CDR3 region has 12 residues. In DNA form, the CDR3 reads TGTGCCAGCAGTTTAGCTGTCTACGAGCAGTACTTC. Translation gives CASSLAVYEQYF.

About this clone: Within the sample, other DNA sequences also encode this same CDR3. In nucleotides, the CDR3 is TGTGCCTGGATATTGACAGGCAGCACCGAAGCTTTCTTT. It codes for CAWILTGSTEAFF. The rearrangement links TRBV30 to TRBJ1-1; the D gene is possibly TRBD1 (6 bases). The CDR3 length is 13 residues. CDR1 GTSNPN and CDR2 SVGIG come from the germline V gene (reference sequence). V was shortened by 4 bases and J by 8 bases, with 17 bases between the two germline ends.

The V call is TRBV7-9, the J call TRBJ1-1; D uncertain. The CDR3 is 12 amino acids. With 1 base removed from V and 5 bases from J, the gap between germline ends came to 5 bases. Germline CDR1 SEHNR, CDR2 FQNEAQ (reference sequence). CDR3 DNA: TGTGCCAGCAGCTTAGACTTGACTGAAGCTTTCTTT. Amino acid sequence: CASSLDLTEAFF.

The J gene is TRBJ2-1, the V gene TRBV7-9; TRBD2 might be the D (5 bases). CDR1 is SEHNR and CDR2 is FQNEAQ in the germline V gene (reference sequence). This CDR3 spans 14 amino acids. The ends were cut back, 5 bases at V and 0 bases at J, with 8 bases in the middle. CDR3 DNA: TGTGCCAGCAGCCGGGGAAGCTCCTACAATGAGCAGTTCTTC. Translated, it gives CASSRGSSYNEQFF.